This T cell receptor (beta chain) was recovered during a study of shared clonotypes between healthy human individuals. Study outcomes and limitations: The study found lower generation probabilities in non-shared clonotypes than in those shared by all four donors.

CDR3 length equals 16 residues. Looked up from germline, CDR1 is SGHRS and CDR2 is YFSETQ. Losses at the gene ends were 0 bases for V and 0 bases for J; bases not matched to a gene: 6. Terminally differentiated effector memory CD45RA+ cells were excluded by CCR7 positive selection of CD45RO-negative cells. Clones were sequenced by immunoSEQ multiplex PCR, and TCRdb holds only the in-frame ones, with some missing. The sample records about 800,000 clones, 90% to 97% being singletons. A remark on this clone: The antigen is not known.

Sequencing used naive CD8+ T cells sorted from blood. The chain has TRBV5-1 and TRBJ2-7; 7 positions agree with TRBD2. This receptor was obtained from a man aged 25-40 years in good health. CDR3 sequence: CASSLEAGEHSYEQYF. As DNA, the CDR3 is TGCGCCAGCAGCTTGGAGGCGGGAGAACACTCCTACGAGCAGTACTTC.